The 18 T cell receptor beta chains presented below share a single source sample, sequenced in a study of blood T cell repertoires in COVID-19. The data were produced by immunoSEQ multiplex PCR, yet TCRdb's version contains in-frame clones alone and is incomplete. Among about 150,000 clones listed, around 83% were seen once. Sequencing was done on a sample of PBMCs or T cells enriched from blood (not recorded which). The receptors come from a woman between 45 and 60 years old who had been exposed to COVID-19.

CDR3 in DNA: TGTGCCAGCAGCTTGGGGGGGCAGGGCTATGGCTACACCTTC. Translating gives CASSLGGQGYGYTF. V gene TRBV5-4 combines with J gene TRBJ1-2; possibly TRBD1 for D (6 bases). Trimming cost V 0 bases and J 4 bases, with 10 bases left between them. Germline V CDR1 and CDR2: SGHNT, YYREEE (reference sequence). The CDR3 is 14 amino acids.

The gene calls are TRBV7-9 and TRBJ2-7; perhaps TRBD2 as D (7 bases). Trimming took 6 bases from V and 5 from J, leaving 20 bases between them. CDR1 and CDR2 (germline): SEHNR, FQNEAQ (reference sequence). The CDR3 sequence is 15 residues long. The CDR3 DNA is TGTGCCAGCAGTCCGCGATCGGGGGGCGAAAACGAGCAGTACTTC. Translating it yields CASSPRSGGENEQYF. Drawing the rest from reference TRBV7-9 and TRBJ2-7, the complete variable domain is DTGVSQNPRHKITKRGQNVTFRCDPISEHNRLYWYRQTLGQGPEFLTYFQNEAQLEKSRLLSDRFSAERPKGSFSTLEIQRTEQGDSAMYLCASSPRSGGENEQYFGPGTRLTVT.

V is TRBV6-5 and J is TRBJ2-1; 7 nucleotides agree with TRBD1. This CDR3 has 15 amino acids. V lost 6 bases, J lost 1 base, and 6 bases stayed unmatched. CDR1 and CDR2 (germline): MNHEY, SVGAGI. The CDR3 here is CASRVPGQSYNEQFF. CDR3 DNA sequence: TGTGCCAGCAGAGTACCGGGACAGTCCTACAATGAGCAGTTCTTC.

The V call is TRBV7-2, the J call TRBJ1-4; no clear D gene. The CDR3 consists of 15 residues. The germline gives CDR1 SGHTA, CDR2 FQGNSA. The V end lost 0 bases, the J end lost 8 bases, and 13 bases lay between the germline ends. The CDR3 coding sequence is TGTGCCAGCAGCTTAGCGTTTGGGAGTAGCGAAAAACTGTTTTTT. Translation: CASSLAFGSSEKLFF.

This clone has a single count. V gene TRBV5-6 combines with J gene TRBJ1-2, with D tentatively TRBD1 (5 bases). CDR1 SGHDT and CDR2 YYEEEE come from the germline V gene. Between the trimmed V and J ends, which lost 3 bases and 4 bases, there was a span of 13 bases. The CDR3 is made up of 14 amino acids. The CDR3 loop reads CASSSDGGGYGYTF. The CDR3 bases are TGTGCCAGCAGCTCCGATGGGGGAGGCTATGGCTACACCTTC.

The V call is TRBV4-3, the J call TRBJ2-5, with D possibly matching TRBD1 (6 bases). CDR1 is LGHNA, CDR2 YSLEER, per germline. Trimming removed 0 bases from V and 7 bases from J, with 12 bases in between. The CDR3 runs to 14 residues. This CDR3 is CASSQDRGFGTQYF. The CDR3, as DNA: TGCGCCAGCAGCCAAGATAGGGGGTTTGGGACCCAGTACTTC.

The chain employs TRBV7-2 and TRBJ1-5; 8 bases line up with TRBD1. From germline, CDR1 is SGHTA and CDR2 FQGNSA. CDR3 length: 14 amino acids. J gave up 3 bases and V 2 bases, and 0 bases lay outside the gene matches. As DNA, the CDR3 is TGTGCCAGCAGCTTACAGGGGGCCAATCAGCCCCAGCATTTT. It specifies CASSLQGANQPQHF.

J is TRBJ1-2 and V is TRBV5-1; tentatively, D is TRBD1 (5 bases). CDR3 length equals 15 residues. Trimming took 4 bases from V and 3 from J, leaving 16 bases between them. Germline-derived CDR1 and CDR2 are SGHRS and YFSETQ. The DNA of the CDR3 is TGCGCCAGCAGCCCACGACAGCCTCGAGACTATGGCTACACCTTC. It is translated as CASSPRQPRDYGYTF.

The V and J genes are TRBV19 and TRBJ2-7; 10 nucleotides align to TRBD1. The V gene's germline CDR1 is LNHDA and CDR2 SQIVND (reference sequence). This CDR3 region has 16 residues. Trimming removed 3 bases from V and 0 bases from J; junction bases left unmatched: 5. The CDR3 here is CASSISGQGSSYEQYF. CDR3 in DNA: TGTGCCAGTAGTATCTCGGGACAGGGGTCCTCCTACGAGCAGTACTTC.

The chain is built from TRBV2 and TRBJ2-7; 8 nucleotides align to TRBD1. This CDR3 contains 16 residues. The germline gives CDR1 SNHLY, CDR2 FYNNEI. With V trimmed by 8 bases and J by 3 bases, 15 bases remained unmatched. CDR3 amino acids: CASLHRGTGSDYEQYF. Here the CDR3 DNA reads TGTGCCAGCCTCCATAGAGGGACAGGTTCGGACTACGAGCAGTACTTC.

The chain has TRBV19 and TRBJ1-4, with 7 bases fitting TRBD1. Germline CDR1 is LNHDA and CDR2 is SQIVND (reference sequence). With 8 bases clipped from V and 0 bases from J, the junction kept 9 bases outside the gene matches. The CDR3 spans 16 residues. CDR3 sequence: CASLTTGRATNEKLFF. In DNA form, the CDR3 reads TGTGCCAGTCTTACGACAGGGCGGGCAACTAATGAAAAACTGTTTTTT.

The gene calls are TRBV27 and TRBJ2-3, with 9 bases identical to TRBD1. CDR1 is MNHEY and CDR2 is SMNVEV in the germline V gene (reference sequence). The CDR3 has 12 amino acids. After removal of 8 bases from V and 6 bases from J, the junction contained 3 bases not matched to a gene. DNA of the CDR3: TGTGCCAGCCGGGACAGGGTTGATACGCAGTATTTT. Its protein is CASRDRVDTQYF.

The chain is built from TRBV6-5 and TRBJ2-1; D is uncertain. Germline V CDR1 and CDR2: MNHEY, SVGAGI. The length of the CDR3 is 12 residues. The V end lost 7 bases, the J end lost 7 bases, and 11 bases lay between the germline ends. For the CDR3, the DNA is TGTGCCAGCACCCGAACTTATAATGAGCAGTTCTTC. As protein: CASTRTYNEQFF.

The chain is built from TRBV14 and TRBJ1-2, with D perhaps TRBD1 (6 bases). Germline V CDR1 and CDR2: SGHDN, FVKESK. V lost 3 bases and J lost 8, with 19 bases in between. This CDR3 is built from 15 residues. The DNA for the CDR3 is TGTGCCAGCAGCCAGGGGCCCGGGGGGCGATGGGGCTACACCTTC. Residues: CASSQGPGGRWGYTF.

The chain couples TRBV7-9 to TRBJ1-3; tentative D call: TRBD1 (5 bases). Trimming took 5 bases from V and 8 from J, leaving 16 bases between them. The germline V gene has CDR1 SEHNR and CDR2 FQNEAQ (reference sequence). The CDR3 contains 14 residues. CDR3 amino acids: CASSPGGTRDTIYF. The CDR3, as DNA: TGTGCCAGCAGCCCCGGGGGAACTCGGGACACCATATATTTT.

This chain links TRBV2 with TRBJ1-1; possible D gene TRBD1, 6 bases. Germline V lookup: CDR1 SNHLY, CDR2 FYNNEI. V lost 6 bases, J lost 1 base, and 9 bases lay in between. CDR3 size: 13 residues. Here the CDR3 reads CASRGTPNTEAFF. CDR3 coding DNA: TGTGCCAGCAGAGGGACACCGAACACTGAAGCTTTCTTT. Variable domain in full (rest from reference TRBV2 and TRBJ1-1): EPEVTQTPSHQVTQMGQEVILRCVPISNHLYFYWYRQILGQKVEFLVSFYNNEISEKSEIFDDQFSVERPDGSNFTLKIRSTKLEDSAMYFCASRGTPNTEAFFGQGTRLTVV.

The chain combines TRBV5-1 with TRBJ2-7; no firm D call. V was shortened by 3 bases and J by 3 bases, with 4 bases between the two germline ends. The CDR3 extends over 11 amino acids. The germline gives CDR1 SGHRS, CDR2 YFSETQ. The chain's CDR3 is CASSSNYEQYF. CDR3 bases: TGCGCCAGCAGCTCAAACTACGAGCAGTACTTC.

This chain uses TRBV11-2 with TRBJ2-3; D remains unclear. Per the germline V gene, CDR1 is SGHAT and CDR2 is FQNNGV. The CDR3 is made up of 15 amino acids. V lost 1 base, J lost 4 bases, and 12 bases lay in between. The CDR3, as DNA: TGTGCCAGCAGCTTAGTATCCGGTGAGGCAGATACGCAGTATTTT. Encoded protein: CASSLVSGEADTQYF.